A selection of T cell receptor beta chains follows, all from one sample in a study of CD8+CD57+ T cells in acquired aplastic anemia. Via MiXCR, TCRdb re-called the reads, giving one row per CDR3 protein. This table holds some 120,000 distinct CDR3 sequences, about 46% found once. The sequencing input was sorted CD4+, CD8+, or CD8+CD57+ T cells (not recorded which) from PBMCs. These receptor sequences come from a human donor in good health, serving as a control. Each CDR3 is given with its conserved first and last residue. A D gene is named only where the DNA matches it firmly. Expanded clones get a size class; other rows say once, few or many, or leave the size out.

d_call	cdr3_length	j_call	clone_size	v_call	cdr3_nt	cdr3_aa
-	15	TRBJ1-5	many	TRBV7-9	TGTGCCAGCAGCTCCGGTCCGAATAGCAATCAGCCCCAGCATTTT	CASSSGPNSNQPQHF
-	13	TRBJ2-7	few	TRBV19	TGTGCCAGTAGTAGGGGGGACTCCTACGAGCAGTACTTC	CASSRGDSYEQYF
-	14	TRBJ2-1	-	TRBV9	TGTGCCAGCAGCGTAGCAGGGTCCTACAATGAGCAGTTCTTC	CASSVAGSYNEQFF
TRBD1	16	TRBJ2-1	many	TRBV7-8	TGTGCCAGCAGCTCACCGGGACAGGGGACCTACAATGAGCAGTTCTTC	CASSSPGQGTYNEQFF
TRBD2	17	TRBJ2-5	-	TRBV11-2	TGTGCCAGCAGCCCCGGAGCGGGGGGGCCGGTCCCGGAGACCCAGTACTTC	CASSPGAGGPVPETQYF
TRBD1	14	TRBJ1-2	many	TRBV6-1	TGTGCCAGCAGCTCTGACCGAGGGGGCTCTGGCTACACCTTC	CASSSDRGGSGYTF
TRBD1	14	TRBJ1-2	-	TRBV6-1	TGTGCCAGCAGACTCGGGACAGGGAACTATGGCTACACCTTC	CASRLGTGNYGYTF
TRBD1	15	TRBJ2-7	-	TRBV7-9	TGTGCCAGCAGCTCCTCCGGGACAGGGATACACGAGCAGTACTTC	CASSSSGTGIHEQYF
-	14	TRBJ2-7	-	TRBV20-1	TGCAGTGCTAGAGATCTTAGTAACCTCTACGAGCAGTACTTC	CSARDLSNLYEQYF
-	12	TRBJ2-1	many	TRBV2	TGTGCCAGCAGCGTCACCTACAATGAGCAGTTCTTC	CASSVTYNEQFF
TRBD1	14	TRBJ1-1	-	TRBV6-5	TGTGCCAGCAGTTACGGGCAGGGGGACACTGAAGCTTTCTTT	CASSYGQGDTEAFF
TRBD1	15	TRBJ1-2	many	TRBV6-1	TGTGCCAGCAGTGGCTCCGGGACAGTCCGGAGTGGCTACACCTTC	CASSGSGTVRSGYTF
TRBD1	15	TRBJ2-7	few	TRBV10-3	TGTGCCATCGCTAGCGTTGCAGGGGGCAACTACGAGCAGTACTTC	CAIASVAGGNYEQYF
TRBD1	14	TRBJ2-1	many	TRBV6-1	TGTGCCAGCGGGGGACAGGCCACCTACAATGAGCAGTTCTTC	CASGGQATYNEQFF
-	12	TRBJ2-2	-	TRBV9	TGTGCCAGCAGCGTCCCTACCGGGGAGCTGTTTTTT	CASSVPTGELFF
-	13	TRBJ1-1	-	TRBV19	TGTGCCAGTTCCCAGGCCAAGGCCACTGAAGCTTTCTTT	CASSQAKATEAFF
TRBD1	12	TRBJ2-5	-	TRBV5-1	TGCGCCAGCCGGACAGGGGAAGAGACCCAGTACTTC	CASRTGEETQYF
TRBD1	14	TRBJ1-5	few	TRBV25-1	TGTGCCACCCGGACAGGGGGCTTGTATCAGCCCCAGCATTTT	CATRTGGLYQPQHF
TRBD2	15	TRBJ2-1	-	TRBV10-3	TGTGCCATCAGTGATGGGCGGGGGGGTTACAATGAGCAGTTCTTC	CAISDGRGGYNEQFF
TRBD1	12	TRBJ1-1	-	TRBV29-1	TGCAGCTTAAGGACAGGGAACACTGAAGCTTTCTTT	CSLRTGNTEAFF
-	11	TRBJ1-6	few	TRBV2	TGTGCCAGCAGTGATGGGCTGGACCTCCACTTT	CASSDGLDLHF
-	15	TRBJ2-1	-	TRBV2	TGTGCCAGCAGGTCCCCCATGAGCTCCTACAATGAGCAGTTCTTC	CASRSPMSSYNEQFF
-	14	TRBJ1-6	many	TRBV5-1	TGCGCCAGCAGTTCTGGGAATAGCGGTCCACCCCTCCACTTT	CASSSGNSGPPLHF
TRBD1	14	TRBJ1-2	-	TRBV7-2	TGTGCCAGCAGCTTGCGGGACAGCCTCTATGGCTACACCTTC	CASSLRDSLYGYTF
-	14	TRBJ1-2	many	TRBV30	TGTGCCTGGAGTGTTCTTCAGGGCTCTGGGGGCTACACCTTC	CAWSVLQGSGGYTF
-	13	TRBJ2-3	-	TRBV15	TGTGCCACCAGCGGGGGGGCCAGTGATACGCAGTATTTT	CATSGGASDTQYF
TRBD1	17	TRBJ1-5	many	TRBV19	TGTGCCAGGCTAAAATTTGGGGGGACAGGGCGAGATCAGCCCCAGCATTTT	CARLKFGGTGRDQPQHF
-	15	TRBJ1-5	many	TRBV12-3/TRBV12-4	TGTGCCAGCACTCCTGGGGGGGCTAGCAATCAGCCCCAGCATTTT	CASTPGGASNQPQHF
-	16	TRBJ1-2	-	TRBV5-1	TGCGCCAGCAGATTTACCTACAGAGGTTTAGAGACTGGCTACACCTTC	CASRFTYRGLETGYTF
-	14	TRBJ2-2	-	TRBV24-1	TGTGCCACCAGTGATTCCTCCCTTACCGGGGAGCTGTTTTTT	CATSDSSLTGELFF
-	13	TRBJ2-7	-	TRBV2	TGTGCCAGCAGTTTGGACAGCCTCTACGAGCAGTACTTC	CASSLDSLYEQYF
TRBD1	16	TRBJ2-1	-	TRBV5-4	TGTGCCAGCAGCTTGGCCGGGACAGGGGACTACAATGAGCAGTTCTTC	CASSLAGTGDYNEQFF
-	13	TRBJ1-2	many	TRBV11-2	TGTGCCAGCAGCTTAGAGGGGGGCCGTCGCTACACCTTC	CASSLEGGRRYTF
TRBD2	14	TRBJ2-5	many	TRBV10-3	TGTGCCATCAGTGGGCTAGCGGGGGGAGAGACCCAGTACTTC	CAISGLAGGETQYF
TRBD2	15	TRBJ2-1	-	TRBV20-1	TGCAGTGCTTCCGGGACTAGCGGGGGAAGCGATGAGCAGTTCTTC	CSASGTSGGSDEQFF
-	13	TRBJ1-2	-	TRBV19	TGTGCCAGTAGTCAGGGAGTAAACTATGGCTACACCTTC	CASSQGVNYGYTF
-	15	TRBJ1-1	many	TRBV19	TGTGCCAGTGCAGCCCTGGGCGGGAGGAACACTGAAGCTTTCTTT	CASAALGGRNTEAFF
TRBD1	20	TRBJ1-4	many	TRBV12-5	TGTGCTAGTGGTATTACCCACCCTGGGACAGCAACTGCAACTAATGAAAAACTGTTTTTT	CASGITHPGTATATNEKLFF
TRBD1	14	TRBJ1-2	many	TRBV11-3	TGTGCCAGCAGCGCTAGGGACAGGGAGAATGGCTACACCTTC	CASSARDRENGYTF
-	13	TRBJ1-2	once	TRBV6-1	TGTGCCAGCACCAACTTTTGGGGCTATGGCTACACCTTC	CASTNFWGYGYTF
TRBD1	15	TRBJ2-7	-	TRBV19	TGTGCCAGTAGTAGAGGGACAGCGCTCTCCTACGAGCAGTACTTC	CASSRGTALSYEQYF
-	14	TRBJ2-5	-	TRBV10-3	TGTGCCAGCAGTGAAGGCCGAGGGGGGGAGACCCAGTACTTC	CASSEGRGGETQYF
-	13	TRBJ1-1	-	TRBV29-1	TGCAGCGTTGAAGGAGAGGGCAGCACTGAAGCTTTCTTT	CSVEGEGSTEAFF
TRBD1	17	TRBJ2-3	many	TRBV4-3	TGCGCCAGCAGCGGAAGGGGGCAGACAGGGCGGACAGATACGCAGTATTTT	CASSGRGQTGRTDTQYF
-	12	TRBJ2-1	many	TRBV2	TGTGCCAGCAGTGAGGGAAGGGTTGGGCAGTTCTTC	CASSEGRVGQFF
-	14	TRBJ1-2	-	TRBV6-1	TGTGCCAGCAGCTGGGACACCTCTAACTATGGCTACACCTTC	CASSWDTSNYGYTF
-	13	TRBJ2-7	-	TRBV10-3	TGTGCCATCAGTGTCCTAGGGGGCTACGAGCAGTACTTC	CAISVLGGYEQYF
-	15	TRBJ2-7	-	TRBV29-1	TGCAGCGTTGAAGAAGTCCGGGGTCGCAACTACGAGCAGTACTTC	CSVEEVRGRNYEQYF
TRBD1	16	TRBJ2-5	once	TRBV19	TGTGCCAGTAGTACCGGGACAGGGTTCGCCAGGGAGACCCAGTACTTC	CASSTGTGFARETQYF
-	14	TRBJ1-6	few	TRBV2	TGTGCCAGCAGTGAAGGTCAGATGAATTCACCCCTCCACTTT	CASSEGQMNSPLHF
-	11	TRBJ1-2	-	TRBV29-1	TGCAGCGTTGGAATGAACTATGGCTACACCTTC	CSVGMNYGYTF
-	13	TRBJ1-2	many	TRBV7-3	TGTGCCAGCAGCTTAATTGGCAGCTATGGCTACACCTTC	CASSLIGSYGYTF
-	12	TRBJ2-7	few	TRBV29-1	TGCAGCGTTGAAGATGCAGGTCTCGAGCAGTACTTC	CSVEDAGLEQYF
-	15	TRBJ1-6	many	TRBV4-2	TGCGCCAGCAGCCAAGACGGGCAGGGTAATTCACCCCTCCACTTT	CASSQDGQGNSPLHF